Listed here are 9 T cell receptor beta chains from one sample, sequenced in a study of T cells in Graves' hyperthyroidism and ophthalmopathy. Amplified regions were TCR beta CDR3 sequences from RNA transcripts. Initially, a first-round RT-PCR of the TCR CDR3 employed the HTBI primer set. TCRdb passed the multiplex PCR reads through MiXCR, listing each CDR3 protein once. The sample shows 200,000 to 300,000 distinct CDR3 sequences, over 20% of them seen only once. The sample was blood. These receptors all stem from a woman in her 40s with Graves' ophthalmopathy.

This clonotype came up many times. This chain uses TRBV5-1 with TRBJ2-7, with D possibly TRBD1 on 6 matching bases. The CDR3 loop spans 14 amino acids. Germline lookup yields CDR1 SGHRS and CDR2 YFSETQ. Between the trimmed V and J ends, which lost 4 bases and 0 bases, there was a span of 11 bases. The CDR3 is CASSMTGSSYEQYF. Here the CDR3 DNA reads TGCGCCAGCAGCATGACAGGCAGCTCCTACGAGCAGTACTTC.

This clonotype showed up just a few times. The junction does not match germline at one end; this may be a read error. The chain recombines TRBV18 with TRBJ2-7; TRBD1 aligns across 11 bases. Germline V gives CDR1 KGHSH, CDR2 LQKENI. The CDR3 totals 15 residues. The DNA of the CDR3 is TGTGGCAGCTCACCCCGGGACAGGGGGGTCTACGAGCAGTACTTC. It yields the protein CGSSPRDRGVYEQYF. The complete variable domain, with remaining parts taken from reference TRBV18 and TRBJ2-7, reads NAGVMQNPRHLVRRRGQEARLRCSPMKGHSHVYWYRQLPEEGLKFMVYLQKENIIDESGMPKERFSAEFPKEGPSILRIQQVVRGDSAAYFCGSSPRDRGVYEQYFGPGTRLTVT.

The CDR3 sequence is CASSASLSGANVLTF. CDR3 bases: TGTGCCAGCAGTGCCAGCCTCTCTGGGGCCAACGTCCTGACTTTC. The chain carries TRBV27 and TRBJ2-6; unclear D gene. V was pared by 5 bases and J by 0 bases, with 8 bases between. CDR1 MNHEY and CDR2 SMNVEV come from the germline V gene (reference sequence). The length of the CDR3 is 15 residues.

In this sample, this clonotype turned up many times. CDR3 sequence: CASSLTTGEQPQHF. In DNA form, the CDR3 reads TGCGCCAGCAGCTTGACCACAGGGGAGCAGCCCCAGCATTTT. The chain joins TRBV5-1 to TRBJ1-5, with TRBD1 identical over 7 bases. The CDR3 contains 14 residues. Looked up from germline, CDR1 is SGHRS and CDR2 is YFSETQ. Germline trimming cut 1 base from V and 7 bases from J; bases unmatched to any gene: 5.

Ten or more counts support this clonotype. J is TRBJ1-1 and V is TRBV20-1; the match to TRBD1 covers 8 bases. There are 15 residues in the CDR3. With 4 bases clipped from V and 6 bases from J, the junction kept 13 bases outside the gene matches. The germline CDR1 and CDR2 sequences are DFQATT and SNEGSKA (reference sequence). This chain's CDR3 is CSATDRGTRVAEAFF. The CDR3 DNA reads TGCAGTGCTACAGACAGGGGTACGAGGGTGGCTGAAGCTTTCTTT.

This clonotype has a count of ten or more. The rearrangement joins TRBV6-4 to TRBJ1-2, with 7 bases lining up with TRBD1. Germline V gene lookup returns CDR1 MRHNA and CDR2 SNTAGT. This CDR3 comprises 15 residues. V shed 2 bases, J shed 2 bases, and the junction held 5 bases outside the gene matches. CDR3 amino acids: CASSDLDRANYGYTF. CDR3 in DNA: TGTGCCAGCAGTGACCTCGACAGGGCGAACTATGGCTACACCTTC.

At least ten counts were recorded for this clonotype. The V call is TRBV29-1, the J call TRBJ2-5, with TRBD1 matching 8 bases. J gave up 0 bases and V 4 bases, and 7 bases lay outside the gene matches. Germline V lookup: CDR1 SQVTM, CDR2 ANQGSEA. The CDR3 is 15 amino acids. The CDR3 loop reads CSVGGTDRDQETQYF. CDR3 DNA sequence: TGCAGCGTTGGAGGTACGGACAGGGACCAAGAGACCCAGTACTTC.

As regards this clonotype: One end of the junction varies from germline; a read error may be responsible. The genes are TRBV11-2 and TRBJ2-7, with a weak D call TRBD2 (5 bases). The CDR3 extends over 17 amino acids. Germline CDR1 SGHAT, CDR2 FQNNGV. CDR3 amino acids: CASSLDPSFLAPYGQYF. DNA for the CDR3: TGTGCCAGCAGCTTAGATCCTTCGTTCCTAGCTCCCTACGGGCAGTACTTC.

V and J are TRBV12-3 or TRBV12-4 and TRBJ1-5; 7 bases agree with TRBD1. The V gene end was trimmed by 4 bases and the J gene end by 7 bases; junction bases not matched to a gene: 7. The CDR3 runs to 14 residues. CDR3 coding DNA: TGTGCCAGCAGTTCCGGAGGGGGCATCCAGCCCCAGCATTTT. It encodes CASSSGGGIQPQHF.